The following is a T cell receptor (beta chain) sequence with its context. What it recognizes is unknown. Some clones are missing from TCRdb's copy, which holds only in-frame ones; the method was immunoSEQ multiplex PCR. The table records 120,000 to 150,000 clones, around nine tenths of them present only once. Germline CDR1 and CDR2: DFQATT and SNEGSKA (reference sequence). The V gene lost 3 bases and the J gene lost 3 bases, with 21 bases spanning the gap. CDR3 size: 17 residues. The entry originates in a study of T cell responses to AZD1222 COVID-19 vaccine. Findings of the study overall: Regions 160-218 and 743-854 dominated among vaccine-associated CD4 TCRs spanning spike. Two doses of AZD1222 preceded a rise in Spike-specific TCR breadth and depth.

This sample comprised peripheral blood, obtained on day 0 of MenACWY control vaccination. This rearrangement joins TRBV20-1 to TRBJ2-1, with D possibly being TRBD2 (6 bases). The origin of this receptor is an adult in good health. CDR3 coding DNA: TGCAGTGCTAGTGAACCCCCGGGACTGCGCTACTACAATGAGCAGTTCTTC. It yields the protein CSASEPPGLRYYNEQFF.